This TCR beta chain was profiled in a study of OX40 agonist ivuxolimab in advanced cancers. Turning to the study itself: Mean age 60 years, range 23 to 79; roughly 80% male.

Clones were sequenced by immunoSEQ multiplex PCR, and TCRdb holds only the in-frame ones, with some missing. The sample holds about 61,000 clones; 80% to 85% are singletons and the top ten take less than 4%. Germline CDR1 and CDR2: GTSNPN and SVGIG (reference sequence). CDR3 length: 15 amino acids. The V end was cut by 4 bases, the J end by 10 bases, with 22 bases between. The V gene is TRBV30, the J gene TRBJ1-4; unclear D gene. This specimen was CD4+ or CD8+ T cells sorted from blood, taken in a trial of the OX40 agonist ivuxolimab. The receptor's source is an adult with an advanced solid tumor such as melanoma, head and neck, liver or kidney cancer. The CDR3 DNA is TGTGCCTGGATACCCCCCGGGGTCCTGCGGGGAAAACTGTTTTTT. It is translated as CAWIPPGVLRGKLFF.